A selection of T cell receptor beta chains follows, all from one sample in a study of radiotherapy plus CTLA-4 blockade in lung cancer. Clones were read by immunoSEQ multiplex PCR, and TCRdb kept only the in-frame ones, dropping some. The sample records 75,000 to 100,000 clones, 70% to 90% being singletons. The source was peripheral blood, collected from a patient treated with radiotherapy plus ipilimumab. The receptor source for this set is a human donor with non-small cell lung cancer that progressed on radiotherapy plus ipilimumab. CDR3s leave out the opening cysteine and the closing phenylalanine or tryptophan.

V	J	CDR3
TRBV5-1	TRBJ2-2	ASSRGASGSATGELF
TRBV7-8	TRBJ2-1	ASSLALGLAIYNEQF
TRBV7-8	TRBJ2-3	ASSLGGTSGRTGTQY
TRBV2	TRBJ2-2	ASNYPDVTGELF
TRBV18	TRBJ1-2	ASSVRIGGADGYT
TRBV5-4	TRBJ2-7	ASSFLGKEQY
TRBV5-1	TRBJ2-3	ASRGASSTDTQY
TRBV6-5	TRBJ2-2	ASSYGGDHRELF
TRBV6-6	TRBJ1-1	ASRLNTEAF
TRBV29-1	TRBJ2-1	SVVITGSSYNEQF
TRBV11-2	TRBJ2-2	ASTGTSGIPNTGELF
TRBV6-5	TRBJ2-1	ASSGGLHNEQF
TRBV7-2	TRBJ2-1	ARSSGVLNEQF
TRBV7-7	TRBJ2-5	ASSLGLRTNLETQY
TRBV5-6	TRBJ2-7	ASSLVWESEQY